This T cell receptor beta chain comes out of a study of early stage breast cancer tumors. Background on the study: ER+/PR+/HER2- status applied to about 70% of the 16 invasive breast tumors.

Profiling relied on immunoSEQ multiplex PCR, and the TCRdb table lists in-frame clones only, not all of them. Among nearly 70,000 clones listed, roughly 80% were seen once. Study-wide points: Tumors had approximately 2.7-fold higher T cell density than normal breast. Comparing each tissue with blood distinguished tumor from normal in about 90% of the 16 patients.

This clone was detected only a few times. The antigen remains undetermined. V was pared by 2 bases and J by 6 bases, with 11 bases between. Germline V gene sequence: CDR1 SEHNR, CDR2 FQNEAQ (reference sequence). This CDR3 spans 13 amino acids. Specimen: blood. This sequence originates from a person between 35 and 49 years old with breast cancer. The rearrangement joins TRBV7-9 to TRBJ2-7; D is possibly TRBD2 (5 bases). CDR3 DNA sequence: TGTGCCAGCAGCTTATTGGAGGCAGGCGAGCAGTACTTC. This gives the protein CASSLLEAGEQYF.